The 8 T cell receptor beta chains given below trace back to one sample, sequenced in a study of T-cell memory formation after mild COVID-19. Each CDR3 protein is one row after TCRdb ran MiXCR on the 5' RACE reads. Here the sample spans 350,000 to 500,000 distinct CDR3 sequences, around 17% being singletons. What was sequenced was PBMCs or a T cell subset sorted from them (not recorded which). The receptors derive from a man aged 18 to 30 who had mild COVID-19 (a few samples of this study predate the infection). Cell type and time point are not known.

CDR3 residues: CASSAGLREVGSGYTF. CDR3 in DNA: TGTGCCAGCAGCGCGGGACTGAGGGAGGTTGGCAGCGGCTACACCTTC. The chain is built from TRBV9 and TRBJ1-2, with a weak D call TRBD1 (5 bases). Germline V lookup: CDR1 SGDLS, CDR2 YYNGEE. Trimming took off 3 bases at V and 8 bases at J, with 23 bases between the two ends. This CDR3 spans 16 amino acids.

The rearrangement links TRBV5-5 to TRBJ1-2; 8 bases match TRBD1. Per germline, CDR1 SGHKS and CDR2 YYEKEE (reference sequence). Losses at the gene ends were 4 bases for V and 5 bases for J; bases not matched to a gene: 16. CDR3 length equals 17 residues. CDR3 nucleotides: TGTGCCAGCAGCGTGGTCCGGACAGGGCCGCCGGGGTATGGCTACACCTTC. Amino acids: CASSVVRTGPPGYGYTF.

There are a few counts of this clonotype. For the CDR3, the DNA is TGTGCCATCAGTGAGGATGGGACGGGGAACACTGAAGCTTTCTTT. Its protein product is CAISEDGTGNTEAFF. This rearrangement joins TRBV10-3 to TRBJ1-1; TRBD1 might be the D (5 bases). The CDR3 is 15 amino acids. Germline CDR1 ENHRY, CDR2 SYGVKD. Trimming pared 2 bases from V and 1 base from J, leaving 11 bases between.

CDR3: CASSTLGQGVHYGYTF. The CDR3 nucleotides read TGTGCCAGCAGTACCCTGGGACAGGGGGTGCACTATGGCTACACCTTC. The chain is built from TRBV6-6 and TRBJ1-2, with 11 bases aligning to TRBD1. The CDR3 is 16 amino acids. With V trimmed by 5 bases and J by 3 bases, 8 bases remained unmatched. Per germline, CDR1 MNHNY and CDR2 SVGAGI (reference sequence).

This clonotype was recorded many times. The chain uses TRBV7-2 and TRBJ2-5; D assignment may be TRBD1 or TRBD2 (6 bases each). The CDR3 is 18 residues long. Trimming shortened V by 5 bases and J by 0 bases, and 22 bases separated the two germline ends. Germline V lookup: CDR1 SGHTA, CDR2 FQGNSA. The CDR3 loop is CASSPGAFSGWYQETQYF. The CDR3 nucleotides are TGTGCCAGCAGCCCGGGGGCCTTTTCCGGTTGGTACCAAGAGACCCAGTACTTC.

This clonotype was picked up a small number of times. V and J are TRBV6-2 or TRBV6-3 and TRBJ2-7; 8 bases match TRBD1. The CDR3 sequence is 15 residues long. Looked up from germline, CDR1 is MNHEY and CDR2 is SVGEGT. Trimming at V came to 6 bases and at J to 2 bases, leaving 9 bases not matched to a gene. The CDR3 DNA reads as TGTGCCAGCAGCCCGGCGAGGGACAGGACCTACGAGCAGTACGTC. As protein: CASSPARDRTYEQYV.

This clonotype was seen only a few times. The chain carries TRBV3-1 and TRBJ2-7; 8 positions agree with TRBD2. V shed 4 bases, J shed 5 bases, and the junction held 7 bases outside the gene matches. The CDR3 loop spans 14 amino acids. The germline CDR1 and CDR2 sequences are LGHDT and YNNKEL (reference sequence). This chain's CDR3 is CASSRTSLRDEQYF. CDR3 coding DNA: TGTGCCAGCAGCCGGACTAGCCTTAGGGACGAGCAGTACTTC.

The chain carries TRBV6-2 or TRBV6-3 and TRBJ2-7; D ambiguous. Trimming removed 5 bases at V and 1 base at J, with 9 bases between. Germline-derived CDR1 and CDR2 are MNHEY and SVGEGT. The CDR3 covers 13 residues. The CDR3 spells CASSQAGSYEQYV. The CDR3 DNA is TGTGCCAGCAGTCAAGCCGGTTCCTACGAGCAGTACGTC.